These 29 T cell receptor beta chains share one sample of origin, sequenced in a study of Ad26.COV2.S vaccination and SARS-CoV-2 variants. The treatment denotes: over 15 received Ad26.COV2.S at low or high dose, single or two shots; roughly 5 received placebo; per-sample allocation not given. Sample collection was performed on day 63 after the first vaccine or placebo injection. Assay used: immunoSEQ multiplex PCR; TCRdb lists only in-frame clones, some missing. The sample includes some 270,000 clones, about 83% of them seen just once. The material was peripheral blood, obtained in a trial of Ad26.COV2.S vaccine versus placebo. The receptor source for this set is a person between 18 and 65 years old who received the Ad26.COV2.S COVID-19 vaccine or a placebo.

The CDR3 DNA reads as TGTGCCAGCAGCCAGTTTTCGGCTAGCACAGATACGCAGTATTTT. Its protein is CASSQFSASTDTQYF. The rearrangement links TRBV7-6 to TRBJ2-3; D gene uncertain. V was cut by 5 bases and J by 0 bases, with 12 bases left in between. This CDR3 has 15 residues. Germline-derived CDR1 and CDR2 are SGHVS and FNYEAQ.

The chain has TRBV25-1 and TRBJ1-2; 9 positions agree with TRBD1. The V gene's germline CDR1 is MGHDK and CDR2 SYGVNS. V gave up 5 bases and J gave up 4 bases; unmatched junction bases: 2. The CDR3 runs to 13 residues. The CDR3 nucleotides are TGTGCCAGCAGTATGACAGGGGGCTATGGCTACACCTTC. It encodes CASSMTGGYGYTF.

The chain combines TRBV10-3 with TRBJ1-6; D is possibly TRBD1 (6 bases). This CDR3 region has 14 residues. From germline, CDR1 is ENHRY and CDR2 SYGVKD. Trimming cost V 2 bases and J 10 bases, with 12 bases left between them. CDR3 nucleotides: TGTGCCATCAGTGAGAGGGGGGGCTTATCACCCCTCCACTTT. This translates into CAISERGGLSPLHF.

The chain joins TRBV19 to TRBJ2-3; weak D call: TRBD1 (6 bases). Germline CDR1 and CDR2: LNHDA and SQIVND (reference sequence). The CDR3 loop spans 14 amino acids. The V and J ends lost 2 bases and 2 bases respectively, with 8 bases between them. The CDR3 bases are TGTGCCAGTAGTATAACAGGGTTCACAGATACGCAGTATTTT. It codes for CASSITGFTDTQYF.

This chain links TRBV7-6 with TRBJ2-1; TRBD1 aligns across 9 bases. The CDR3 contains 16 residues. The germline V gene has CDR1 SGHVS and CDR2 FNYEAQ. Unmatched junction bases numbered 10, after V lost 5 bases and J lost 5 bases. CDR3 loop: CASSPGPGQGNNEQFF. The CDR3 DNA follows: TGTGCCAGCAGCCCCGGGCCGGGACAGGGAAACAATGAGCAGTTCTTC.

This clone was seen only once. The V and J genes are TRBV6-5 and TRBJ1-3, with D maybe TRBD1 (5 bases). Germline V CDR1 and CDR2: MNHEY, SVGAGI. The V end was cut by 5 bases, the J end by 3 bases, with 11 bases between. CDR3 length: 14 amino acids. The CDR3: CASSREGRGNTIYF. The CDR3, as DNA: TGTGCCAGCAGTCGAGAGGGACGTGGAAACACCATATATTTT.

As for this clone: This sample also contains other DNA sequences that code for the same CDR3. The chain has TRBV12-3 or TRBV12-4 and TRBJ1-5; D uncertain. The CDR3 loop spans 13 amino acids. V was pared by 1 base and J by 1 base, with 2 bases between. This CDR3 is CASSLGSNQPQHF. For the CDR3, the DNA is TGTGCCAGCAGTTTAGGGAGCAATCAGCCCCAGCATTTT.

The chain has TRBV7-2 and TRBJ1-1, with D hard to call. V lost 5 bases to trimming and J lost 4 bases, with 14 bases between them. The CDR3 runs 14 residues. Looked up from germline, CDR1 is SGHTA and CDR2 is FQGNSA. The chain's CDR3 is CASSPDGGSTEAFF. The CDR3 region has the DNA TGTGCCAGCAGCCCGGACGGAGGGAGCACTGAAGCTTTCTTT.

This clone was seen only once. V gene TRBV9 combines with J gene TRBJ2-6; the D is unclear. The CDR3 totals 15 residues. V lost 5 bases and J lost 1, with 10 bases in between. Germline V gene sequence: CDR1 SGDLS, CDR2 YYNGEE. The CDR3, as DNA: TGTGCCAGCAGTGTTGAAGGGTCTGGGGCCAACGTCCTGACTTTC. This sequence encodes CASSVEGSGANVLTF.

The gene calls are TRBV18 and TRBJ2-1; D gene ambiguous. V was clipped by 3 bases and J by 1 base, with 10 bases between them. Germline V gives CDR1 KGHSH, CDR2 LQKENI. CDR3 length equals 15 residues. In DNA form, the CDR3 reads TGTGCCAGCTCACCTGCGCTGGGATCCTACAATGAGCAGTTCTTC. Protein sequence: CASSPALGSYNEQFF.

The rearrangement uses TRBV23-1 and TRBJ2-7; TRBD2 agrees at 7 bases. TRBV23-1 is sorted into the ORF group, with uncertain function. The CDR3 spans 17 residues. J was trimmed by 6 bases and V by 4 bases; bases with no gene match: 18. The DNA for the CDR3 is TGCGCCAGCAGTCCCCGGGGAGGGATTTACTCGTCGGGCGAGCAGTACTTC. This gives the protein CASSPRGGIYSSGEQYF.

The chain joins TRBV6-5 to TRBJ2-3, with no clear D. The CDR3 runs to 12 residues. Germline V gene lookup returns CDR1 MNHEY and CDR2 SVGAGI. Trimming pared 0 bases from V and 5 bases from J, leaving 3 bases between. Here the CDR3 reads CASSYSQDTQYF. The CDR3 nucleotides read TGTGCCAGCAGTTACTCGCAAGATACGCAGTATTTT.

This sequence joins TRBV19 and TRBJ1-1; D gene unclear. The CDR3 has 14 amino acids. The germline CDR1 and CDR2 sequences are LNHDA and SQIVND (reference sequence). Trimming took off 7 bases at V and 0 bases at J, with 12 bases between the two ends. The CDR3 here is CASIADGVNTEAFF. For the CDR3, the DNA is TGTGCCAGTATAGCGGACGGAGTGAACACTGAAGCTTTCTTT.

This CDR3 reads CASSLVGTGGNANVLTF. As DNA, the CDR3 is TGCGCCAGCAGCTTGGTAGGGACAGGGGGGAATGCCAACGTCCTGACTTTC. The chain links TRBV5-1 to TRBJ2-6, with 11 bases aligning to TRBD1. J was trimmed by 7 bases and V by 0 bases; bases with no gene match: 6. The CDR3 runs 17 residues. Germline values: CDR1 SGHRS, CDR2 YFSETQ.

The J gene is TRBJ1-4, the V gene TRBV7-9; no firm D call. CDR1 SEHNR and CDR2 FQNEAQ come from the germline V gene (reference sequence). V gave up 5 bases and J gave up 5 bases, with 12 bases separating them. The CDR3 is 14 amino acids. The CDR3 here is CASSATRGNEKLFF. The CDR3 DNA reads as TGTGCCAGCAGCGCGACAAGAGGAAATGAAAAACTGTTTTTT.

The rearrangement links TRBV7-2 to TRBJ2-3; 7 nucleotides align to TRBD2. The CDR3 has 18 amino acids. Germline trimming cut 4 bases from V and 4 bases from J; bases unmatched to any gene: 17. Germline assignment: CDR1 SGHTA and CDR2 FQGNSA. The CDR3 DNA follows: TGTGCCAGCAGCTCCATTGGGGCTGCGGGAGTGTACCCAGATACGCAGTATTTT. It specifies CASSSIGAAGVYPDTQYF.

The table lists this clone with a few counts. This rearrangement joins TRBV6-5 to TRBJ1-2; 7 nucleotides align to TRBD1. The ends lost 2 bases at V and 4 bases at J; junction bases unmatched: 7. The germline V gene encodes CDR1 MNHEY and CDR2 SVGAGI. CDR3 length: 15 amino acids. The DNA of the CDR3 is TGTGCCAGCAGTTACGGAACAGGGGAGGTCTATGGCTACACCTTC. Residues: CASSYGTGEVYGYTF.

The CDR3 spells CASSMGLKPYNEQFF. The DNA of the CDR3 is TGTGCCAGTAGTATGGGCCTCAAACCCTACAATGAGCAGTTCTTC. The rearrangement uses TRBV19 and TRBJ2-1; D gene unclear. This CDR3 has 15 amino acids. Germline lookup yields CDR1 LNHDA and CDR2 SQIVND (reference sequence). Trimming removed 3 bases at V and 2 bases at J, with 11 bases between.

The chain joins TRBV3-1 (or the pseudogene TRBV3-2) to TRBJ1-4; the D is unclear. Germline V lookup: CDR1 LGHDT, CDR2 YNNKEL (reference sequence). The CDR3 runs 12 residues. V gave up 0 bases and J gave up 10 bases, with 6 bases separating them. In DNA, the CDR3 is TGTGCCAGCAGCCAAGAGGGCAGAAAACTGTTTTTT. Residues: CASSQEGRKLFF.

The chain recombines TRBV27 with TRBJ1-2; no firm D call. From germline, CDR1 is MNHEY and CDR2 SMNVEV (reference sequence). The CDR3 has 13 residues. V was shortened by 4 bases and J by 7 bases, with 13 bases between the two germline ends. This CDR3 is CASSSPSSPGYTF. The CDR3 nucleotides are TGTGCCAGCAGTTCCCCCTCTTCACCTGGCTACACCTTC.

J is TRBJ1-1 and V is TRBV30, with D uncertain. This CDR3 is 14 amino acids long. V shed 1 base and J shed 0 bases, with 9 bases lying between them. Germline V CDR1 and CDR2: GTSNPN, SVGIG (reference sequence). CDR3 region: CAWSALTVNTEAFF. CDR3 bases: TGTGCCTGGAGTGCCCTTACAGTGAACACTGAAGCTTTCTTT.

CDR3 sequence reads: CSVEVNSAAEAFF. In DNA form, the CDR3 reads TGCAGCGTTGAAGTTAATTCCGCAGCTGAAGCTTTCTTT. This rearrangement joins TRBV29-1 to TRBJ1-1; D gene unclear. This CDR3 has 13 residues. V shed 1 base and J shed 6 bases, with 12 bases lying between them. Germline V gene sequence: CDR1 SQVTM, CDR2 ANQGSEA.

V usage is TRBV7-2 and J usage is TRBJ2-2, with 10 bases matching TRBD2. With 5 bases clipped from V and 5 bases from J, the junction kept 11 bases outside the gene matches. Germline assignment: CDR1 SGHTA and CDR2 FQGNSA. The CDR3 has 17 residues. CDR3 sequence: CASSPSGGAWGTGELFF. Written as DNA, the CDR3 is TGTGCCAGCAGCCCCAGCGGGGGGGCCTGGGGAACCGGGGAGCTGTTTTTT. The complete variable domain, with remaining parts taken from reference TRBV7-2 and TRBJ2-2, reads GAGVSQSPSNKVTEKGKDVELRCDPISGHTALYWYRQSLGQGLEFLIYFQGNSAPDKSGLPSDRFSAERTGGSVSTLTIQRTQQEDSAVYLCASSPSGGAWGTGELFFGEGSRLTVL.

Here the CDR3 reads CASRPIAGPYSNQPQHF. CDR3 in DNA: TGTGCTAGCAGGCCCATAGCAGGGCCTTATAGCAATCAGCCCCAGCATTTT. The chain recombines TRBV21-1 with TRBJ1-5; whether TRBD1, the table's D call, matches the DNA was not checked. TRBV21-1 is labeled a pseudogene. The CDR3 is made up of 17 amino acids.

This chain uses TRBV6-5 with TRBJ1-1; D not certain. This CDR3 has 12 amino acids. In germline, CDR1 is MNHEY, CDR2 SVGAGI. V was shortened by 8 bases and J by 5 bases, with 12 bases between the two germline ends. CDR3 residues: CASGSSVTEAFF. In DNA form, the CDR3 reads TGTGCCAGCGGGAGCAGCGTTACTGAAGCTTTCTTT.

The V and J genes are TRBV27 and TRBJ2-1, with 7 bases aligning to TRBD2. CDR3 size: 15 residues. Germline CDR1 and CDR2: MNHEY and SMNVEV (reference sequence). V dropped 6 bases and J dropped 3; count of bases not matched to a gene: 8. The CDR3 here is CASSLAGFHYNEQFF. For the CDR3, the DNA is TGTGCCAGCAGCTTAGCGGGTTTTCACTACAATGAGCAGTTCTTC.

This chain joins TRBV21-1 and TRBJ1-2; the listed D gene, TRBD1, was not tested against the DNA. TRBV21-1 is listed as a pseudogene. This CDR3 is built from 17 residues. This CDR3 is CASSKDDRVTPNYGYTF. The CDR3, as DNA: TGTGCTAGCAGCAAAGATGACAGGGTAACTCCTAACTATGGCTACACCTTC.

The chain has TRBV6-5 and TRBJ1-2, with 7 bases matching TRBD1. CDR3 size: 15 residues. The V gene's germline CDR1 is MNHEY and CDR2 SVGAGI. Trimming removed 5 bases from V and 8 bases from J; junction bases left unmatched: 14. CDR3 loop: CASSRRQGQGEGYTF. The CDR3 region has the DNA TGTGCCAGCAGTAGAAGACAGGGTCAGGGAGAAGGCTACACCTTC.

V and J are TRBV19 and TRBJ2-1; TRBD2 agrees at 15 bases. The ends lost 7 bases at V and 0 bases at J; junction bases unmatched: 10. The germline V gene encodes CDR1 LNHDA and CDR2 SQIVND (reference sequence). The CDR3 loop spans 19 amino acids. The CDR3 nucleotides are TGTGCCAGTACCCCGTGGGGGACTAGCGGGGGGAGCTCCTACAATGAGCAGTTCTTC. The encoded protein is CASTPWGTSGGSSYNEQFF.